Here is one T cell receptor beta chain with its context. This clone was detected only once. The antigen this receptor binds is unknown. No base-level quality is on record; no much larger clone is a single base apart. The library relied on the immunoSEQ multiplex PCR assay. TCRdb limited this immuneACCESS table to in-frame rearrangements with V and J called. A share of clones is missing; checked studies link under half to unresolved V genes, and the rest is unexplained. The sample contains just under 5,000 clones, roughly nine tenths of them found a single time. The ten largest clonotypes hold approximately 3.1% of the sample. Repertoires were sampled repeatedly over the course of chemoradiotherapy, so clonal expansion could be followed in the tumor microenvironment. The record originates from a study of chemoradiotherapy in HPV16-positive cancers (dated by TCRdb to about 2022). The study in broad terms: Candidate HPV-specific T-cell clones and common TCR motifs were defined through functional T-cell assays on cells from a couple of HPV16-positive patients. The candidate HPV-specific TCRs and motifs were subsequently tracked in TCR repertoires obtained from some 80 patients with HPV-related cancers. Whether T-cell immunity against the HPV oncoproteins E6 and E7 changes during chemoradiotherapy and whether survival is affected by this immunity were examined in the study.

What the work shows at the level of the full study, not this receptor alone: Improved recurrence-free survival in HPV16-positive patients was associated with expansion of HPV-responsive T cells during chemoradiotherapy. Expansion of candidate HPV-specific clones and E7-related TCR motifs was observed in the tumor microenvironment during treatment, whereas no such expansion was observed for non-HPV-specific T cells. The functional definition of HPV-specific T cells was derived from only two HPV16-positive patients, and the survival association was reported for HPV16-positive patients.

V is trimmed back by 2 bases and J by 2 bases, and the junction contains 4 bases that no gene match accounts for. Looking up the germline V gene yields CDR1 SGHVS and CDR2 FNYEAQ. The CDR3, cysteine through phenylalanine, is 16 amino acids long. Only CDR3 DNA is held: 48 bases, read in frame from base 1. This TCR was sampled from a human donor with HPV-associated anogenital cancer. This receptor chain uses TRBV7-6 and TRBJ2-3; the central 10 bases match TRBD2. The sequencing used tumor tissue, collected from a patient who underwent chemoradiotherapy. The DNA is as follows: TGTGCCAGCAGCTTACAAGCGGGAGGGTACACAGATACGCAGTATTTT. Protein translation: CASSLQAGGYTDTQYF. With all but the CDR3 taken from the reference TRBV7-6 and TRBJ2-3 genes, the full variable domain is: GAGVSQSPRYKVTKRGQDVALRCDPISGHVSLYWYRQALGQGPEFLTYFNYEAQQDKSGLPNDRFSAERPEGSISTLTIQRTEQRDSAMYRCASSLQAGGYTDTQYFGPGTRLTVL.